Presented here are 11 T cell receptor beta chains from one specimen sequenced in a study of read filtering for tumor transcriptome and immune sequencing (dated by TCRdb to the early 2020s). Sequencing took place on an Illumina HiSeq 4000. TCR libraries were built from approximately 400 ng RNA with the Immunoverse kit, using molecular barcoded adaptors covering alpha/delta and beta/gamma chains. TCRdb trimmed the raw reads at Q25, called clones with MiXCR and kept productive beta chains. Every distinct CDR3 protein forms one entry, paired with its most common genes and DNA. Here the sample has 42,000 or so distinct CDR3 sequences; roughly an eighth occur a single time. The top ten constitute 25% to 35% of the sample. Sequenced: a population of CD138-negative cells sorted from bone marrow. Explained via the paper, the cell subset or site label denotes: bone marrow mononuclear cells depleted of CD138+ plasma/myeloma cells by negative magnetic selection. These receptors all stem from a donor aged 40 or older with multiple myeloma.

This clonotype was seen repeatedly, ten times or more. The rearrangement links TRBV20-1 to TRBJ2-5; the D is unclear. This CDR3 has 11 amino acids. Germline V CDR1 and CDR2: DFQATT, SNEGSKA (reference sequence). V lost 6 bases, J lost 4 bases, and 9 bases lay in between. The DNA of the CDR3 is TGCAGTGCCAGGTTGGGAGAGACCCAGTACTTC. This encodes CSARLGETQYF.

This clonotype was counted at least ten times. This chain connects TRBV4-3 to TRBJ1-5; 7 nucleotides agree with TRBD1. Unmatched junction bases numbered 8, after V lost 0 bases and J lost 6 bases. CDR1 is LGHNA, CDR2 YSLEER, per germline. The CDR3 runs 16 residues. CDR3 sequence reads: CASSQDNNQGGQPQHF. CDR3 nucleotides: TGCGCCAGCAGCCAAGACAATAACCAGGGGGGTCAGCCCCAGCATTTT.

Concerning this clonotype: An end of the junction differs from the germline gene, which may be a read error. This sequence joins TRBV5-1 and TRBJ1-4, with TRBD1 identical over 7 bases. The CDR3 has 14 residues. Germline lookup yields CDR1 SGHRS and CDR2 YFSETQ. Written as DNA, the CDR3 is TGCGCCAGCAGCCCCCAGGGGGGTCGGGAAAAACTGTCTTTC. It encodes CASSPQGGREKLSF.

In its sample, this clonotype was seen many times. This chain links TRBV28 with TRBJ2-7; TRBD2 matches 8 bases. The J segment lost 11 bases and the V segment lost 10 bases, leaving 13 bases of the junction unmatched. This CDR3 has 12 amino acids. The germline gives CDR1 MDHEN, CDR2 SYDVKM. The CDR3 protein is CATGGAKREKYF. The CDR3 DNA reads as TGTGCCACCGGCGGGGCGAAGCGGGAGAAGTACTTC.

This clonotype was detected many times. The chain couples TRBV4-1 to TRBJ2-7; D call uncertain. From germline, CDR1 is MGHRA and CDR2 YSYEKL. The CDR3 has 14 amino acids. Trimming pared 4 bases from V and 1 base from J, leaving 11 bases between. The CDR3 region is CASSLSGASYEQYF. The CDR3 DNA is TGCGCCAGCAGCCTGAGTGGAGCTTCCTACGAGCAGTACTTC.

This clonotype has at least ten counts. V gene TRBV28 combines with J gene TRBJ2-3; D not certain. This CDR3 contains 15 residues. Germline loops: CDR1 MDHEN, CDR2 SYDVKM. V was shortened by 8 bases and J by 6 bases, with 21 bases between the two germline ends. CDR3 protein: CASHKLWSRWDTQYF. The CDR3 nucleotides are TGTGCCAGCCATAAGTTGTGGAGCCGGTGGGATACGCAGTATTTT.

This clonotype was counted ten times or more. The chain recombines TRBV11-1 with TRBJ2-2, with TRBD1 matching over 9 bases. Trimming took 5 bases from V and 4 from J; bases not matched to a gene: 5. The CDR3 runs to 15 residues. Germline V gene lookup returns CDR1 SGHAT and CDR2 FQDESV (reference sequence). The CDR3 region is CASSPRDRVTGELFF. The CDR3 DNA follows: TGTGCCAGCAGCCCCCGGGACAGGGTCACCGGGGAGCTGTTTTTT.

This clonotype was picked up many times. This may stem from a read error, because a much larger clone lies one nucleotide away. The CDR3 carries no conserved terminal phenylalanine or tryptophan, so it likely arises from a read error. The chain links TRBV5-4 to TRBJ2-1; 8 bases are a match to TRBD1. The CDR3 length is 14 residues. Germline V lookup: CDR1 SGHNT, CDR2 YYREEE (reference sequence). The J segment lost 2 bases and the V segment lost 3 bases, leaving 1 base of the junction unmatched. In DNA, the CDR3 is TGTGCCAGCAGCTCAGGGGGCGCCTACAATGAGCAGTTCCTC. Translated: CASSSGGAYNEQFL.

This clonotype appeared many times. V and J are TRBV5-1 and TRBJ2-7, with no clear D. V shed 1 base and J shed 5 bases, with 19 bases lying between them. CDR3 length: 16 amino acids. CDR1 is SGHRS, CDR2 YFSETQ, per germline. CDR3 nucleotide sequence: TGCGCCAGCAGCTTGATTCCGGTAGGTTCCGGAGACGAGCAGTACTTC. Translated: CASSLIPVGSGDEQYF.

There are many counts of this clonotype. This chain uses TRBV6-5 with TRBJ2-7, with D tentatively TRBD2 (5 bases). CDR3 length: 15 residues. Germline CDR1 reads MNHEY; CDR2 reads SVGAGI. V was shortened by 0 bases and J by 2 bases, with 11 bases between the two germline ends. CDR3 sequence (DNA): TGTGCCAGCAGTTACTCGCCCCGGGATCCCTACGAGCAGTACTTC. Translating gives CASSYSPRDPYEQYF.

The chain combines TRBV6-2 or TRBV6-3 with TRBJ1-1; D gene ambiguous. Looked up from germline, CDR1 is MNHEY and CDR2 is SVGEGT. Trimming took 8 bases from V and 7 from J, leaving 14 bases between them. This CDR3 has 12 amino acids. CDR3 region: CASGEGFGEAFF. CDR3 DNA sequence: TGTGCCAGCGGAGAGGGATTCGGTGAAGCTTTCTTT.